A single sample is the source of the 19 T cell receptor beta chains below, sequenced in a study of blood T cell repertoires in COVID-19. Profiled with immunoSEQ multiplex PCR; TCRdb holds only in-frame clones, not every one. The repertoire has 75,000 to 95,000 clones, about 83% of them found once; the top ten carry less than 6.5%. Sequencing used peripheral blood. These TCRs come from a man between 60 and 70 years old with acute or convalescent COVID-19.

The rearrangement uses TRBV4-1 and TRBJ1-5; 8 nucleotides align to TRBD1. CDR3 length equals 16 residues. V trimming: 0 bases; J trimming: 5 bases; junction bases outside the gene matches: 6. CDR1 and CDR2 (germline): MGHRA, YSYEKL. The CDR3 DNA reads as TGCGCCAGCAGCCAAGATTTGACAGGGGTTTATCAGCCCCAGCATTTT. It translates to CASSQDLTGVYQPQHF.

V usage is TRBV6-5 and J usage is TRBJ2-1, with a tentative D call TRBD1 (6 bases). V lost 5 bases, J lost 8 bases, and 13 bases lay in between. This CDR3 has 13 residues. The germline CDR1 and CDR2 sequences are MNHEY and SVGAGI. The CDR3 DNA reads as TGTGCCAGCAGTCAACCGGGACACTATGAGCAGTTCTTC. Protein product: CASSQPGHYEQFF.

Only a few counts were recorded for this clone. The chain recombines TRBV2 with TRBJ1-6, with D perhaps matching TRBD1 (5 bases). The V end lost 4 bases, the J end lost 1 base, and 11 bases lay between the germline ends. Germline CDR1 is SNHLY and CDR2 is FYNNEI. The CDR3 is 16 residues long. CDR3 sequence: CASSGGRGSYNSPLHF. The CDR3 nucleotides read TGTGCCAGCAGTGGCGGGCGGGGGTCCTATAATTCACCCCTCCACTTT.

The sample holds a few counts of this clone. V gene TRBV5-1 combines with J gene TRBJ2-7; 9 positions match TRBD1. The CDR3 consists of 14 residues. From germline, CDR1 is SGHRS and CDR2 YFSETQ. The V gene end was trimmed by 9 bases and the J gene end by 2 bases; junction bases not matched to a gene: 9. The CDR3 here is CATAAGTGPYEQYF. The CDR3 bases are TGCGCCACCGCGGCCGGGACAGGGCCCTACGAGCAGTACTTC.

The V and J genes are TRBV27 and TRBJ1-5; the match to TRBD1 covers 8 bases. The ends lost 6 bases at V and 0 bases at J; junction bases unmatched: 13. In germline, CDR1 is MNHEY, CDR2 SMNVEV (reference sequence). This CDR3 comprises 18 residues. Here the CDR3 reads CASRLRQGMLYSNQPQHF. The CDR3 DNA reads TGTGCCAGCAGACTCCGACAGGGGATGCTTTATAGCAATCAGCCCCAGCATTTT.

The rearrangement links TRBV19 to TRBJ1-1; D call uncertain. V was clipped by 9 bases and J by 3 bases, with 14 bases between them. The V gene's germline CDR1 is LNHDA and CDR2 SQIVND (reference sequence). The CDR3 has 13 amino acids. CDR3 amino acids: CASDRVGHTEAFF. The CDR3 nucleotides read TGTGCCAGCGATAGAGTGGGCCACACTGAAGCTTTCTTT.

This clone was found a few times. The rearrangement uses TRBV6-5 and TRBJ1-5; TRBD1 matches 7 bases. The CDR3 loop spans 15 amino acids. The ends lost 6 bases at V and 3 bases at J; junction bases unmatched: 8. Germline V gene data show CDR1 as MNHEY and CDR2 as SVGAGI. For the CDR3, the DNA is TGTGCCAGCAGAGTTAGGGGGCCGGACAATCAGCCCCAGCATTTT. Translation: CASRVRGPDNQPQHF.

In this sample, this clone turned up once. CDR3 amino acids: CASSPRGVNSGANVLTF. The DNA of the CDR3 is TGTGCCAGCTCACCTCGGGGGGTTAACTCTGGGGCCAACGTCCTGACTTTC. The chain has TRBV18 and TRBJ2-6; 7 positions agree with TRBD2. Germline CDR1 reads KGHSH; CDR2 reads LQKENI. The V and J ends lost 3 bases and 0 bases, in that order; junction bases with no gene match: 5. The CDR3 length is 17 residues.

This clone has just one count. The V and J genes are TRBV28 and TRBJ1-5, with 8 nucleotides matching TRBD1. The V segment lost 2 bases and the J segment 0 bases; nucleotides outside the gene matches: 3. This CDR3 comprises 16 residues. Germline-derived CDR1 and CDR2 are MDHEN and SYDVKM. This CDR3 reads CASSLQGAYSNQPQHF. The CDR3, as DNA: TGTGCCAGCAGTTTACAGGGGGCTTATAGCAATCAGCCCCAGCATTTT.

The chain joins TRBV6-2 or TRBV6-3 to TRBJ2-3, with 10 bases matching TRBD2. Per germline, CDR1 MNHEY and CDR2 SVGEGT. V lost 2 bases to trimming and J lost 4 bases; unmatched junction nucleotides: 6. This CDR3 has 16 amino acids. The CDR3: CASSYRSGGAADTQYF. In nucleotides, the CDR3 is TGTGCCAGCAGTTACAGAAGCGGGGGGGCCGCAGATACGCAGTATTTT.

V usage is TRBV19 and J usage is TRBJ1-2; 7 bases are shared with TRBD1. The V segment lost 3 bases and the J segment 2 bases; nucleotides outside the gene matches: 9. The germline V gene has CDR1 LNHDA and CDR2 SQIVND (reference sequence). The CDR3 is 16 amino acids. CDR3 sequence reads: CASSIQSGGSNYGYTF. In DNA, the CDR3 is TGTGCCAGTAGTATTCAATCAGGGGGATCAAACTATGGCTACACCTTC.

The chain carries TRBV7-2 and TRBJ2-3; unclear D gene. The CDR3 contains 13 residues. CDR1 and CDR2 from the germline V gene are SGHTA and FQGNSA. V was cut by 1 base and J by 3 bases, with 5 bases left in between. CDR3 sequence: CASSLDWTDTQYF. In nucleotides, the CDR3 is TGTGCCAGCAGCTTAGACTGGACAGATACGCAGTATTTT.

This chain links TRBV5-1 with TRBJ1-3; D is unresolved. The CDR3 loop spans 15 amino acids. Trimming stripped 7 bases from V and 0 bases from J, with 14 bases between. Germline V CDR1 and CDR2: SGHRS, YFSETQ. The CDR3 here is CASRLDMTSGNTIYF. CDR3 coding DNA: TGCGCCAGCCGCCTCGACATGACCTCTGGAAACACCATATATTTT.

The chain recombines TRBV2 with TRBJ2-1; 9 nucleotides line up with TRBD1. CDR3 length: 15 residues. V was clipped by 4 bases and J by 5 bases; unmatched bases: 6. CDR1 is SNHLY, CDR2 FYNNEI, per germline. The CDR3, as DNA: TGTGCCAGCAGTGCCGGGACAGGGTCAGACAATGAGCAGTTCTTC. Protein: CASSAGTGSDNEQFF.

V usage is TRBV6-1 and J usage is TRBJ1-2, with a possible D match to TRBD1 (5 bases). This CDR3 comprises 18 residues. Trimming took 4 bases from V and 0 from J, leaving 21 bases between them. From germline, CDR1 is MNHNS and CDR2 SASEGT. CDR3 region: CASSARSREGVANYGYTF. The CDR3, as DNA: TGTGCCAGCAGTGCCCGGAGCAGGGAAGGGGTGGCTAACTATGGCTACACCTTC.

As regards this clone: Other DNA sequences in the sample encode the same CDR3. The V call is TRBV9, the J call TRBJ2-2; unclear D gene. The CDR3 length is 14 residues. Germline V gene data show CDR1 as SGDLS and CDR2 as YYNGEE. Deletions cut 1 base from V and 1 base from J, with 5 bases between. Here the CDR3 DNA reads TGTGCCAGCAGCGTATCTCTGAACACCGGGGAGCTGTTTTTT. Translating gives CASSVSLNTGELFF.

This clone was counted only a few times. The chain couples TRBV19 to TRBJ1-5; D possibly corresponds to TRBD1 (5 bases). CDR1 and CDR2 from the germline V gene are LNHDA and SQIVND (reference sequence). Trimming pared 1 base from V and 3 bases from J, leaving 10 bases between. This CDR3 spans 15 amino acids. CDR3 DNA sequence: TGTGCCAGTAGTATAGGCGGACAAGACAATCAGCCCCAGCATTTT. It codes for CASSIGGQDNQPQHF.

The chain has TRBV5-6 and TRBJ2-3; 9 bases map to TRBD1. Germline trimming cut 0 bases from V and 8 bases from J; bases unmatched to any gene: 13. Looked up from germline, CDR1 is SGHDT and CDR2 is YYEEEE. The CDR3 is made up of 17 amino acids. The CDR3 here is CASSLGPPGQGLGTQYF. As DNA, the CDR3 is TGTGCCAGCAGCTTGGGGCCCCCGGGACAGGGACTGGGTACGCAGTATTTT.

The chain is built from TRBV11-2 and TRBJ2-1; tentative D call: TRBD2 (6 bases). Between the trimmed V and J ends, which lost 4 bases and 5 bases, there was a span of 24 bases. Germline loops: CDR1 SGHAT, CDR2 FQNNGV. The CDR3 consists of 18 residues. This chain's CDR3 is CASSSTGALLRGNNEQFF. CDR3 coding DNA: TGTGCCAGCAGCTCCACGGGAGCACTCCTTAGGGGAAACAATGAGCAGTTCTTC.